One sample yielded the 30 T cell receptor beta chains listed below, sequenced in a study of blood T cell repertoires in COVID-19. Profiling relied on immunoSEQ multiplex PCR, and the TCRdb table lists in-frame clones only, not all of them. The sample has around 250,000 clones, 88% seen once. The source material was PBMCs or T cells enriched from blood (not recorded which). Every receptor here comes from a middle-aged woman who had been exposed to COVID-19.

V gene TRBV6-1 combines with J gene TRBJ2-3, with a weak D call TRBD2 (5 bases). Germline CDR1 reads MNHNS; CDR2 reads SASEGT. This CDR3 contains 12 residues. V lost 3 bases and J 5 bases, leaving 6 bases between the germline ends. As DNA, the CDR3 is TGTGCCAGCAGTGATGCGGGAGATACGCAGTATTTT. It encodes CASSDAGDTQYF.

This sequence joins TRBV6-5 and TRBJ2-1, with 9 bases matching TRBD1. This CDR3 spans 15 amino acids. V was pared by 2 bases and J by 7 bases, with 6 bases of the junction left unmatched. Germline V gene lookup returns CDR1 MNHEY and CDR2 SVGAGI. The CDR3 DNA follows: TGTGCCAGCAGTTACGGGGGACAGGGCGGAAATGAGCAGTTCTTC. The encoded protein is CASSYGGQGGNEQFF.

The chain is built from TRBV29-1 and TRBJ1-2, with TRBD1 as a possible D gene (5 bases). CDR1 and CDR2 (germline): SQVTM, ANQGSEA. V was trimmed by 6 bases and J by 4 bases, leaving 18 bases between them. CDR3 length equals 14 residues. The DNA for the CDR3 is TGCAGCGTCCTGACAGCGTATCGTGGCTATGGCTACACCTTC. It yields the protein CSVLTAYRGYGYTF.

This sequence joins TRBV5-6 and TRBJ1-2; D is unresolved. This CDR3 has 15 residues. The germline V gene has CDR1 SGHDT and CDR2 YYEEEE. The germline V and J ends were trimmed by 0 bases and 6 bases, with 15 bases remaining between them. In DNA, the CDR3 is TGTGCCAGCAGCTTGGGTTTGCGGATTACAAATGGCTACACCTTC. This gives the protein CASSLGLRITNGYTF.

This clone was counted between two and nine times. The chain recombines TRBV6-2 or TRBV6-3 with TRBJ2-7, with TRBD1 identical over 9 bases. The V and J ends lost 5 bases and 6 bases, in that order; junction bases with no gene match: 11. CDR1 is MNHEY and CDR2 is SVGEGT in the germline V gene. The CDR3 contains 15 residues. The CDR3 region has the DNA TGTGCCAGCAGTCCCCCCGGGACAGGGCGAGGCGAGCAGTACTTC. Translation: CASSPPGTGRGEQYF.

This chain uses TRBV3-1 (or the pseudogene TRBV3-2) with TRBJ1-5; D is unresolved. Trimming took 4 bases from V and 6 from J, leaving 7 bases between them. CDR1 is LGHDT, CDR2 YNNKEL, per germline (reference sequence). The CDR3 totals 12 residues. In DNA, the CDR3 is TGTGCCAGCAGCCTGACGGGTCAGCCCCAGCATTTT. Its translation: CASSLTGQPQHF.

The V and J genes are TRBV7-8 and TRBJ1-5, with unresolved D. Trimming removed 8 bases at V and 6 bases at J, with 11 bases between. CDR3 length: 12 amino acids. Looked up from germline, CDR1 is SGHVS and CDR2 is FQNEAQ. CDR3 loop: CASGGLGQPQHF. CDR3 in DNA: TGTGCCAGCGGCGGCCTAGGTCAGCCCCAGCATTTT.

The V call is TRBV11-2, the J call TRBJ1-6, with 8 bases matching TRBD1. Looked up from germline, CDR1 is SGHAT and CDR2 is FQNNGV. J lost 0 bases, V lost 4 bases, and 8 bases had no gene match. This CDR3 region has 18 residues. CDR3 region: CASSWTGLRSSYNSPLHF. The CDR3 DNA is TGTGCCAGCAGCTGGACAGGGTTACGAAGCTCCTATAATTCACCCCTCCACTTT.

The J gene is TRBJ2-3, the V gene TRBV19; 7 bases map to TRBD1. Germline CDR1 LNHDA, CDR2 SQIVND (reference sequence). The junction had 12 bases not matched to a gene; V was cut back by 4 bases and J by 2 bases. The CDR3 spans 17 residues. The CDR3 nucleotides are TGTGCCAGTAGTACGCGGAGACAGGGCCGAATCACAGATACGCAGTATTTT. Amino acid sequence: CASSTRRQGRITDTQYF.

The chain uses TRBV19 and TRBJ2-2, with D unresolved. Trimming removed 6 bases from V and 3 bases from J, with 8 bases in between. The germline V gene encodes CDR1 LNHDA and CDR2 SQIVND (reference sequence). The CDR3 totals 13 residues. The CDR3 DNA reads TGTGCCAGTAGCCCGACTTACACCGGGGAGCTGTTTTTT. Its protein product is CASSPTYTGELFF.

Of note for this clone: A read error is possible here, since a much larger clone lies one base away. The V call is TRBV11-3, the J call TRBJ2-7; D might be TRBD1 (6 bases). Germline CDR1 is SGHNT and CDR2 is YENEEA. This CDR3 is built from 13 residues. V was cut by 3 bases and J by 1 base, with 7 bases left in between. This CDR3 reads CASSFGQSYEQYF. The CDR3 coding sequence is TGTGCCAGCAGCTTTGGACAGTCCTACGAGCAGTACTTC.

The rearrangement joins TRBV30 to TRBJ2-3; possible D gene TRBD2, 6 bases. V was pared by 2 bases and J by 1 base, with 16 bases between. The germline CDR1 and CDR2 sequences are GTSNPN and SVGIG (reference sequence). This CDR3 is 16 amino acids long. This CDR3 reads CAWSRWRGPGTDTQYF. CDR3 nucleotide sequence: TGTGCCTGGAGTCGATGGAGGGGCCCCGGCACAGATACGCAGTATTTT.

The chain links TRBV2 to TRBJ1-6; the D gene is possibly TRBD1 (5 bases). This CDR3 spans 14 amino acids. Trimming left V 4 bases short and J 5 bases short, with 9 bases between. CDR1 and CDR2 (germline): SNHLY, FYNNEI. CDR3 residues: CASSGTHNNSPLHF. The CDR3 coding sequence is TGTGCCAGCAGTGGGACACATAATAATTCACCCCTCCACTTT.

V and J are TRBV6-5 and TRBJ1-6; D call uncertain. CDR3 length equals 14 residues. From germline, CDR1 is MNHEY and CDR2 SVGAGI. V shed 8 bases and J shed 3 bases, with 11 bases lying between them. The CDR3 protein is CASSDRDYNSPLHF. CDR3 bases: TGTGCCAGCTCTGATCGGGACTATAATTCACCCCTCCACTTT.

The J gene is TRBJ2-1, the V gene TRBV12-3 or TRBV12-4; weak D call: TRBD1 (6 bases). The CDR3 consists of 13 residues. V lost 5 bases and J lost 6, with 11 bases in between. CDR3: CASSGTGINEQFF. CDR3 nucleotides: TGTGCCAGCAGTGGCACAGGGATCAATGAGCAGTTCTTC.

The chain couples TRBV5-6 to TRBJ2-7; 8 positions agree with TRBD1. The V gene end was trimmed by 0 bases and the J gene end by 10 bases; junction bases not matched to a gene: 9. The CDR3 consists of 14 residues. From germline, CDR1 is SGHDT and CDR2 YYEEEE. The CDR3 is CASSLVGQGLSQYF. In DNA form, the CDR3 reads TGTGCCAGCAGCTTGGTAGGACAGGGCCTAAGCCAGTACTTC.

This chain uses TRBV18 with TRBJ1-1; D unresolved. The CDR3 length is 18 residues. CDR1 is KGHSH, CDR2 LQKENI, per germline. V lost 2 bases to trimming and J lost 0 bases, with 19 bases between them. The CDR3 DNA reads TGTGCCAGCTCACCAAATCTTCCCCGACACGGGATGAACACTGAAGCTTTCTTT. It is translated as CASSPNLPRHGMNTEAFF.

The chain carries TRBV9 and TRBJ1-1, with no clear D. The germline CDR1 and CDR2 sequences are SGDLS and YYNGEE. Between the trimmed V and J ends, which lost 4 bases and 10 bases, there was a span of 14 bases. There are 12 residues in the CDR3. DNA for the CDR3: TGTGCCAGCAGCCCGGAGGATGTTGGAGCTTTCTTT. Residues: CASSPEDVGAFF.

The CDR3 protein is CASSATEASLNQPQHF. The CDR3 bases are TGTGCCAGCAGCGCCACTGAGGCTAGTCTTAATCAGCCCCAGCATTTT. The V and J genes are TRBV7-9 and TRBJ1-5; D remains unclear. The V end lost 5 bases, the J end lost 4 bases, and 18 bases lay between the germline ends. The length of the CDR3 is 16 residues. Germline CDR1 reads SEHNR; CDR2 reads FQNEAQ (reference sequence).

The gene calls are TRBV6-6 and TRBJ2-7, with a weak D call TRBD2 (6 bases). V was clipped by 5 bases and J by 2 bases, with 13 bases between them. The germline V gene has CDR1 MNHNY and CDR2 SVGAGI (reference sequence). The CDR3 covers 14 residues. The CDR3 nucleotides read TGTGCCAGCAGTCCCCGTCGGGGGACCTACGAGCAGTACGTC. It codes for CASSPRRGTYEQYV.

This clone has just one count. The V gene is TRBV7-2, the J gene TRBJ2-5; the D is unclear. This CDR3 has 15 residues. Germline CDR1 reads SGHTA; CDR2 reads FQGNSA. V was clipped by 1 base and J by 3 bases, with 12 bases between them. DNA of the CDR3: TGTGCCAGCAGCTTAGGGGCGCAGTACAAAGAGACCCAGTACTTC. It translates to CASSLGAQYKETQYF.

The chain employs TRBV18 and TRBJ1-2; 9 bases agree with TRBD1. CDR3 length: 15 amino acids. V was pared by 3 bases and J by 4 bases, with 6 bases of the junction left unmatched. Germline V lookup: CDR1 KGHSH, CDR2 LQKENI. The CDR3 DNA follows: TGTGCCAGCTCACCTATGGACAGGGGTGTCTATGGCTACACCTTC. It is translated as CASSPMDRGVYGYTF.

The rearrangement joins TRBV9 to TRBJ1-2; D is perhaps TRBD1 (5 bases). The V end was cut by 0 bases, the J end by 4 bases, with 16 bases between. CDR3 length: 16 amino acids. Per the germline V gene, CDR1 is SGDLS and CDR2 is YYNGEE. The CDR3 loop reads CASSVAAAGSSYGYTF. The CDR3 DNA follows: TGTGCCAGCAGCGTAGCTGCCGCAGGGTCGTCCTATGGCTACACCTTC.

The V call is TRBV16, the J call TRBJ2-3; 8 positions agree with TRBD2. The trim removed 5 bases at V and 3 bases at J, leaving 13 bases unmatched. Per germline, CDR1 KGHSY and CDR2 FQNENV. This CDR3 has 17 amino acids. The CDR3 DNA is TGTGCCAGCAGCAAGAACCCCAGCGGGGGCTATACAGATACGCAGTATTTT. It codes for CASSKNPSGGYTDTQYF.

The chain carries TRBV5-6 and TRBJ2-1, with 9 bases aligning to TRBD1. This CDR3 has 16 amino acids. V lost 4 bases and J lost 3; bases outside the gene matches: 8. CDR1 and CDR2 (germline): SGHDT, YYEEEE. CDR3 loop: CASSRLGQGVYNEQFF. The CDR3 DNA follows: TGTGCCAGCAGCAGATTGGGACAGGGTGTCTACAATGAGCAGTTCTTC.

The CDR3 region is CASSPQGGAGIEQYF. The DNA of the CDR3 is TGTGCCAGCAGCCCACAGGGGGGGGCAGGAATCGAGCAGTACTTC. The V call is TRBV9, the J call TRBJ2-7; D perhaps matches TRBD1 (8 bases). Germline V gene lookup returns CDR1 SGDLS and CDR2 YYNGEE. The CDR3 is made up of 15 amino acids. V lost 4 bases and J lost 6, with 20 bases in between. The complete variable domain, with remaining parts taken from reference TRBV9 and TRBJ2-7, reads DSGVTQTPKHLITATGQRVTLRCSPRSGDLSVYWYQQSLDQGLQFLIQYYNGEERAKGNILERFSAQQFPDLHSELNLSSLELGDSALYFCASSPQGGAGIEQYFGPGTRLTVT.

The CDR3 reads CASSQVLRGNREKLFF. The CDR3 DNA follows: TGTGCCAGCAGCCAAGTTTTGAGGGGGAATCGTGAAAAACTGTTTTTT. The rearrangement uses TRBV4-2 and TRBJ1-4; maybe TRBD1 (6 bases). The V and J ends lost 1 base and 7 bases respectively, with 16 bases between them. This CDR3 contains 16 residues. CDR1 and CDR2 from the germline V gene are LGHNA and YNFKEQ.

The chain carries TRBV2 and TRBJ1-5; 7 bases fit TRBD1. From germline, CDR1 is SNHLY and CDR2 FYNNEI. J lost 7 bases, V lost 0 bases, and 3 bases had no gene match. This CDR3 contains 14 residues. Here the CDR3 DNA reads TGTGCCAGCAGTGAAGCCCGGACAGGCCAGCCCCAGCATTTT. Translated, it gives CASSEARTGQPQHF. The full variable domain, completed using reference TRBV2 and TRBJ1-5, is EPEVTQTPSHQVTQMGQEVILRCVPISNHLYFYWYRQILGQKVEFLVSFYNNEISEKSEIFDDQFSVERPDGSNFTLKIRSTKLEDSAMYFCASSEARTGQPQHFGDGTRLSIL.

Only a few counts were recorded for this clone. The genes are TRBV7-8 and TRBJ2-5, with D maybe TRBD2 (7 bases). V lost 5 bases and J 3 bases, leaving 13 bases between the germline ends. Germline assignment: CDR1 SGHVS and CDR2 FQNEAQ. The length of the CDR3 is 14 residues. The CDR3 sequence is CASSPGGAKETQYF. In nucleotides, the CDR3 is TGTGCCAGCAGCCCTGGGGGGGCCAAAGAGACCCAGTACTTC.

A few counts support this clone. The chain combines TRBV6-5 with TRBJ1-5; 8 nucleotides align to TRBD1. V shed 5 bases and J 7 bases; nucleotides not matched to a gene: 7. Germline lookup yields CDR1 MNHEY and CDR2 SVGAGI. The CDR3 has 14 residues. CDR3 loop: CASSPRTGNQPQHF. The CDR3 DNA sequence: TGTGCCAGCAGTCCCCGGACAGGGAACCAGCCCCAGCATTTT.